In this sample, the clone carrying this T cell receptor (beta chain) turned up many times. Its specificity is unknown. 2 million PBMCs stored at -80 C were the source of the unsorted libraries. The data originate from a study of neurological immune-mediated disorders. Whole-study context: Relapsing-remitting disease was seen in about nine tenths of the roughly 34 multiple sclerosis patients, and secondary progressive disease was seen in 3.

Points from the study as a whole: Patients with HTLV-1-associated myelopathy had the highest level of TCR clonal expansion, whereas patients with multiple sclerosis had the lowest level, falling beneath the level found in healthy controls. With the multiple sclerosis repertoire cluster, neither clinical nor MRI features showed any association.

TCRdb re-called the 5' RACE reads through MiXCR, storing one row per CDR3 protein. The sample consists of under 80,000 distinct CDR3 sequences, about 4.2% of them appearing once. Germline loops: CDR1 SGHTA, CDR2 FQGNSA. This CDR3 is 16 amino acids long. The trim removed 5 bases at V and 2 bases at J, leaving 10 bases unmatched. This TCR was sampled from a man aged 25-40 years with multiple sclerosis. J is TRBJ1-1 and V is TRBV7-2; 8 nucleotides line up with TRBD1. Sequenced input: PBMCs. The DNA of the CDR3 is TGTGCCAGCAGCCTCCGCGACAGGGGAAAAAACACTGAAGCTTTCTTT. This encodes CASSLRDRGKNTEAFF.